The rows below give T cell receptor beta chains drawn from one sample of a study of CD8 T cells in ankylosing spondylitis. MiXCR was run by TCRdb on the 5' RACE reads, yielding one entry per CDR3 protein. The sample consists of under 950,000 distinct CDR3 sequences, around a fifth of them appearing once. The sequenced material came from blood, either unsorted or a sorted T cell fraction (not recorded which). These receptors all come from a male donor with ankylosing spondylitis. CDR3s include the opening cysteine and the closing phenylalanine or tryptophan. Fields, in order: V gene, clone size, D gene, J gene, CDR3 protein, CDR3 DNA. The D gene is left open where the match is weak. The size of a clone is reported for some rows only, either as once, few or many, or as a class for expanded clones.

TRBV20-1,NA,TRBD2,TRBJ2-3,CSARGTSITDTQYF,TGCAGTGCTAGAGGGACTAGCATCACAGATACGCAGTATTTT
TRBV12-3/TRBV12-4,NA,TRBD2,TRBJ2-3,CASLGLAGGAGTQYF,TGTGCCAGCCTGGGACTAGCGGGGGGGGCAGGTACGCAGTATTTT
TRBV11-2,few,TRBD2,TRBJ2-3,CASSLDGGGSDTQYF,TGTGCCAGCAGCTTAGACGGGGGGGGGTCAGATACGCAGTATTTT
TRBV6-5,NA,TRBD1,TRBJ1-2,CASSYSPRDRAGGYTF,TGTGCCAGCAGTTACTCGCCCAGGGACAGGGCTGGTGGCTACACCTTC
TRBV7-9,few,NA,TRBJ1-2,CASSLNWGADGYTF,TGTGCCAGCAGCCTGAACTGGGGAGCCGATGGCTACACCTTC
TRBV15,few,NA,TRBJ2-3,CATSRDHSTDTQYF,TGTGCCACCAGCAGAGACCATAGCACAGATACGCAGTATTTT
TRBV3-1,NA,NA,TRBJ1-2,CASSPTPQGGYTF,TGTGCCAGCAGCCCGACGCCTCAGGGTGGCTACACCTTC
TRBV20-1,NA,NA,TRBJ2-3,CSAMGQFVGLGTRRAPTDTQYF,TGCAGTGCTATGGGCCAATTCGTTGGGCTTGGCACGAGGCGGGCCCCCACAGATACGCAGTATTTT
TRBV24-1,few,NA,TRBJ2-2,CATGGNTGELFF,TGTGCCACCGGGGGGAACACCGGGGAGCTGTTTTTT
TRBV7-8,NA,TRBD2,TRBJ2-7,CASSSTSGSGAYEQYF,TGTGCCAGCAGCTCGACTAGCGGGAGTGGGGCCTACGAGCAGTACTTC
TRBV7-8,many,NA,TRBJ2-1,CASSLATHGRPFSYNEQFF,TGTGCCAGCAGCTTAGCGACCCACGGCAGGCCTTTCTCCTACAATGAGCAGTTCTTC
TRBV6-1,few,NA,TRBJ2-1,CASRAFSYNEQFF,TGTGCCAGCCGGGCCTTTTCCTACAATGAGCAGTTCTTC
TRBV2,few,TRBD1,TRBJ1-1,CASSFGQGARGTEAFF,TGTGCCAGCAGCTTTGGTCAGGGGGCAAGGGGGACTGAAGCTTTCTTT
TRBV7-2,few,TRBD2,TRBJ2-3,CASSLGSGRGDTQYF,TGTGCCAGCAGCTTAGGAAGCGGGAGGGGGGATACGCAGTATTTT
TRBV7-2,NA,NA,TRBJ2-7,CASSLGTTYGEQYF,TGTGCCAGCAGCCTGGGGACCACTTATGGGGAGCAGTACTTC
TRBV19,NA,NA,TRBJ2-2,CASSIQGNGELFF,TGTGCCAGTAGTATCCAGGGTAACGGGGAGCTGTTTTTT
TRBV9,NA,NA,TRBJ2-2,CASSVEFAGELFF,TGTGCCAGCAGCGTAGAGTTCGCCGGGGAGCTGTTTTTT
TRBV3-1,few,TRBD1,TRBJ1-1,CASSPSPGQGYTEAFF,TGTGCCAGCAGCCCATCTCCGGGACAGGGCTACACTGAAGCTTTCTTT
TRBV5-4,NA,NA,TRBJ2-5,CASSLEAGAETQYF,TGTGCCAGCAGCTTGGAGGCAGGGGCTGAGACCCAGTACTTC
TRBV6-1,few,TRBD1,TRBJ1-2,CASRDRRDYGYTF,TGTGCCAGCAGGGACAGGCGAGACTATGGCTACACCTTC
TRBV7-2,NA,NA,TRBJ2-5,CASSLSGTILRGTQYF,TGTGCCAGCAGCTTATCCGGGACGATTTTGAGAGGGACCCAGTACTTC
TRBV4-1,NA,NA,TRBJ1-3,CASSHLWGNTIYF,TGCGCCAGCAGCCATCTCTGGGGAAACACCATATATTTT
TRBV6-1,NA,NA,TRBJ2-5,CASSRGGAETQYF,TGTGCCAGCAGCCGTGGGGGAGCGGAGACCCAGTACTTC
TRBV6-2/TRBV6-3,NA,NA,TRBJ2-3,CASSYLLWVGVGTDTQYF,TGTGCCAGCAGTTACCTACTCTGGGTAGGGGTGGGCACAGATACGCAGTATTTT
TRBV15,few,NA,TRBJ2-7,CATSRQGYEQYF,TGTGCCACCAGCAGACAGGGATACGAGCAGTACTTC
TRBV25-1,NA,NA,TRBJ2-7,CASSDETPASYEQYF,TGTGCCAGCAGTGACGAAACCCCCGCTTCCTACGAGCAGTACTTC
TRBV29-1,few,NA,TRBJ2-3,CSVVGGATDTQYF,TGCAGCGTTGTAGGGGGGGCCACAGATACGCAGTATTTT
TRBV7-9,few,NA,TRBJ1-1,CASSLEYLNTEAFF,TGTGCCAGCAGCTTAGAGTACCTGAACACTGAAGCTTTCTTT
TRBV27,few,NA,TRBJ2-7,CASSFSPPGLYEQYF,TGTGCCAGCAGTTTTTCCCCACCTGGGTTATACGAGCAGTACTTC
TRBV20-1,NA,NA,TRBJ1-5,CSAERGAGDQPQHF,TGCAGTGCCGAGAGGGGGGCAGGGGATCAGCCCCAGCATTTT
TRBV3-1,few,TRBD2,TRBJ2-5,CASSQGGRGLVETQYF,TGTGCCAGCAGCCAAGGTGGGAGGGGTTTGGTTGAGACCCAGTACTTC
TRBV12-3/TRBV12-4,many,NA,TRBJ2-7,CASLPGGGSYEQYF,TGTGCCAGCCTCCCGGGCGGAGGCTCCTACGAGCAGTACTTC
TRBV27,NA,TRBD2,TRBJ2-7,CASSTSGRNSYEQYF,TGTGCCAGCAGTACTAGCGGGAGGAACTCCTACGAGCAGTACTTC
TRBV16,few,TRBD2,TRBJ2-7,CASSQAGSSGSAEQYF,TGTGCCAGCAGCCAAGCCGGCTCTAGCGGGAGTGCAGAGCAGTACTTC
TRBV11-2,NA,NA,TRBJ2-3,CASSSLVGADTQYF,TGTGCCAGCAGCTCCCTGGTGGGCGCTGATACGCAGTATTTT
TRBV20-1,few,NA,TRBJ2-6,CSARDMEANVLTF,TGCAGTGCTAGAGATATGGAGGCCAACGTCCTGACTTTC
TRBV29-1,many,TRBD2,TRBJ2-1,CSVAGGRGEGNEQFF,TGCAGCGTTGCCGGGGGTCGGGGGGAAGGCAATGAGCAGTTCTTC
TRBV5-1,NA,NA,TRBJ2-3,CASSSYRADTQYF,TGCGCCAGCAGCTCTTACAGGGCCGATACGCAGTATTTT
TRBV4-1,few,NA,TRBJ2-3,CASSRLLSLQDTQYF,TGCGCCAGCAGCCGTCTCCTCAGTCTTCAAGATACGCAGTATTTT
TRBV6-1,NA,NA,TRBJ2-1,CASSPTGQIYNEQFF,TGTGCCAGCAGCCCAACGGGGCAGATCTACAATGAGCAGTTCTTC
TRBV25-1,NA,NA,TRBJ2-3,CASGGLTTDTQYF,TGTGCCAGCGGGGGGTTAACCACAGATACGCAGTATTTT
TRBV6-2/TRBV6-3,NA,NA,TRBJ1-2,CASSYVGDLAEGYTF,TGTGCCAGCAGTTACGTGGGGGATTTGGCGGAGGGCTACACCTTC
TRBV7-9,few,NA,TRBJ2-7,CASSLAFRGGDEQYF,TGTGCCAGCAGCCTAGCCTTCAGGGGAGGGGACGAGCAGTACTTC
TRBV2,many,NA,TRBJ2-3,CASSELGTDTQYF,TGTGCCAGCAGTGAGCTCGGCACAGATACGCAGTATTTT
TRBV19,NA,NA,TRBJ1-6,CASSIVDNSPLHF,TGTGCCAGTAGTATCGTGGACAATTCACCCCTCCACTTT
TRBV18,NA,NA,TRBJ1-2,CASSPLVGAQANYGYTF,TGTGCCAGCTCACCACTTGTGGGGGCCCAAGCTAACTATGGCTACACCTTC
TRBV29-1,few,TRBD2,TRBJ2-3,CSVTPTLAGTDTQYF,TGCAGCGTCACGCCGACTCTAGCGGGGACAGATACGCAGTATTTT
TRBV6-2/TRBV6-3,many,TRBD2,TRBJ2-1,CASSYSSGGYNEQFF,TGTGCCAGCAGTTACTCTAGCGGGGGGTACAATGAGCAGTTCTTC
TRBV12-3/TRBV12-4,NA,NA,TRBJ2-1,CASRSGAPNEQFF,TGTGCCAGCAGGTCTGGTGCTCCCAATGAGCAGTTCTTC
TRBV9,few,TRBD2,TRBJ2-3,CASSVGIAGGDDTQYF,TGTGCCAGCAGCGTAGGAATAGCGGGGGGCGACGATACGCAGTATTTT
TRBV6-5,NA,NA,TRBJ2-7,CASSYSGLTYEQYF,TGTGCCAGCAGTTACTCAGGTCTAACCTACGAGCAGTACTTC
TRBV12-3/TRBV12-4,NA,TRBD1,TRBJ2-7,CASSIGTGGREQYF,TGTGCCAGCAGCATCGGGACAGGGGGCCGCGAGCAGTACTTC
TRBV5-1,NA,NA,TRBJ1-1,CASSLEGDIKAFF,TGCGCCAGCAGCTTGGAAGGGGATATTAAAGCTTTCTTT
TRBV30,few,NA,TRBJ2-3,CAWSVWGRDTQYF,TGTGCCTGGAGTGTCTGGGGCCGAGATACGCAGTATTTT
TRBV3-1,NA,NA,TRBJ1-1,CASSQNDPNTEAFF,TGTGCCAGCAGCCAAAATGACCCGAACACTGAAGCTTTCTTT